One T cell receptor beta chain is described in this entry. The sample belongs to a study of blood T cell repertoires in COVID-19. Study-wide context: Specimens from acute and convalescent COVID-19 originated in the United States, Italy and Spain. Nucleic acid was either cDNA or gDNA, and it came from T cells, B-cell-depleted T cells, or PBMCs.

As processed by the authors: Estimation of nucleated cell counts relied on the amplification of reference gene primers. The repertoire was sequenced with immunoSEQ multiplex PCR; TCRdb's copy has only in-frame clones and lacks some. V, J and clone size reflect that table, while D and trimming were determined from the DNA. The data hold tens of thousands of clones, with roughly 90% observed a single time. Germline CDR1 SGDLS, CDR2 YYNGEE. This CDR3 region has 17 residues. The V segment lost 3 bases and the J segment 5 bases; nucleotides outside the gene matches: 14. Sequencing was done on a sample of peripheral blood. The sequence was obtained from a man aged 65-85 years with active or convalescent COVID-19. This chain links TRBV9 with TRBJ1-3; TRBD1 matches at 7 bases. The CDR3 bases are TGTGCCAGCAGCGGAATCCCCGACAGGGTAGATCGAAACACCATATATTTT. Its protein product is CASSGIPDRVDRNTIYF.